These 17 T cell receptor beta chains were all obtained from the same sample, sequenced in a study of T cells in Graves' hyperthyroidism and ophthalmopathy. The source material, RNA transcripts, was used to amplify TCR beta CDR3 regions. The primer set for the first-round RT-PCR of the TCR CDR3 was HTBI. MiXCR, run by TCRdb on the multiplex PCR reads, gives a single entry per CDR3 protein. There are around 240,000 distinct CDR3 sequences in the sample; 13% to 15% occur only once, and 13% lies in the top ten. Sequencing used blood. All receptors derive from a woman aged 40 to 50 with Graves' hyperthyroidism that later progressed to Graves' ophthalmopathy.

Ten or more counts support this clonotype. This chain joins TRBV25-1 and TRBJ2-6; D is unclear. The V and J ends lost 11 bases and 1 base respectively, with 9 bases between them. The CDR3 runs 13 residues. Germline V gene data show CDR1 as MGHDK and CDR2 as SYGVNS. The CDR3 sequence: CAGQRSGANVLTF. The CDR3 nucleotides read TGTGCCGGTCAGAGATCTGGGGCCAACGTCCTGACTTTC.

Only a few counts were recorded for this clonotype. The gene calls are TRBV19 and TRBJ2-5; 10 nucleotides line up with TRBD2. From germline, CDR1 is LNHDA and CDR2 SQIVND (reference sequence). Trimming cost V 3 bases and J 13 bases; bases outside gene matches: 8. This CDR3 comprises 13 residues. The CDR3 DNA reads TGTGCCAGTAGTATTGACCTAGCGGGAGCGGTGTACTTC. This gives the protein CASSIDLAGAVYF. The full variable domain, rest sourced from reference TRBV19 and TRBJ2-5, is DGGITQSPKYLFRKEGQNVTLSCEQNLNHDAMYWYRQDPGQGLRLIYYSQIVNDFQKGDIAEGYSVSREKKESFPLTVTSAQKNPTAFYLCASSIDLAGAVYFGPGTRLLVL.

This clonotype was seen ten or more times. V usage is TRBV5-1 and J usage is TRBJ1-6, with D possibly TRBD1 on 5 matching bases. Trimming removed 2 bases from V and 7 bases from J, with 10 bases in between. CDR1 is SGHRS, CDR2 YFSETQ, per germline. This CDR3 comprises 14 residues. CDR3 nucleotides: TGCGCCAGCAGCTTTCAGGGTGAGAATTCACCCCTCCACTTT. It translates to CASSFQGENSPLHF.

This clonotype was seen repeatedly, ten times or more. The chain employs TRBV11-2 and TRBJ2-7; D possibly corresponds to TRBD2 (6 bases). Trimming took off 1 base at V and 4 bases at J, with 14 bases between the two ends. CDR1 is SGHAT and CDR2 is FQNNGV in the germline V gene. There are 15 residues in the CDR3. The CDR3 reads CASSLVQSSVYEQYF. The CDR3 nucleotides are TGTGCCAGCAGCTTAGTACAGTCTAGCGTATACGAGCAGTACTTC.

This clonotype occurred many times. This chain uses TRBV15 with TRBJ2-5; D might be TRBD1 or TRBD2, each matching 5 bases. CDR1 and CDR2 from the germline V gene are LNHNV and YYDKDF (reference sequence). The CDR3 spans 12 residues. The V end was cut by 0 bases, the J end by 9 bases, with 8 bases between. CDR3 coding DNA: TGTGCCACCAGCAGAGAAAGGGGAGCCCAGTACTTC. Translated: CATSRERGAQYF.

There are a few counts of this clonotype. This may come from a read error, since a much larger clone is one base off. The rearrangement joins TRBV2 to TRBJ2-1; 10 bases fit TRBD2. The CDR3 runs 14 residues. In germline, CDR1 is SNHLY, CDR2 FYNNEI. This CDR3 is CAGSGLAEYNEQFF. Written as DNA, the CDR3 is TGTGCCGGCAGTGGACTAGCGGAATACAATGAGCAGTTCTTC.

Turning to this clonotype: The conserved phenylalanine or tryptophan is not found at the CDR3 terminus, so this likely reflects a read error. CDR3 amino acids: CASRLSGTYNEQFS. The CDR3, as DNA: TGTGCCAGCAGGTTGAGCGGGACCTACAATGAGCAGTTCTCC. V gene TRBV5-6 combines with J gene TRBJ2-1, with 7 bases lining up with TRBD2. Germline lookup yields CDR1 SGHDT and CDR2 YYEEEE. After removal of 5 bases from V and 2 bases from J, the junction contained 4 bases not matched to a gene. The CDR3 totals 14 residues.

This clonotype was seen many times. The rearrangement joins TRBV7-8 to TRBJ2-5; TRBD2 matches at 13 bases. This CDR3 comprises 17 residues. Germline CDR1 reads SGHVS; CDR2 reads FQNEAQ. Trimming removed 4 bases from V and 3 bases from J; junction bases left unmatched: 8. The CDR3 bases are TGTGCCAGCAGCTCAACCGGGACTAGCGGGGCTAAAGAGACCCAGTACTTC. The encoded protein is CASSSTGTSGAKETQYF. Based on the CDR3 plus reference TRBV7-8 and TRBJ2-5, the full variable domain is GAGVSQSPRYKVAKRGQDVALRCDPISGHVSLFWYQQALGQGPEFLTYFQNEAQLDKSGLPSDRFFAERPEGSVSTLKIQRTQQEDSAVYLCASSSTGTSGAKETQYFGPGTRLLVL.

This clonotype came up a few times. This sequence joins TRBV3-1 and TRBJ2-7, with 9 nucleotides matching TRBD2. The CDR3 has 16 residues. Germline CDR1 reads LGHDT; CDR2 reads YNNKEL (reference sequence). J was trimmed by 4 bases and V by 4 bases; bases with no gene match: 11. The CDR3 loop is CASSPHQGLASYEQYF. CDR3 DNA: TGTGCCAGCAGCCCACACCAGGGACTAGCAAGTTACGAGCAGTACTTC.

This clonotype was seen repeatedly, ten times or more. The rearrangement uses TRBV20-1 and TRBJ2-1, with TRBD2 matching 12 bases. CDR3 size: 17 residues. V dropped 3 bases and J dropped 4; count of bases not matched to a gene: 10. Germline V gene lookup returns CDR1 DFQATT and CDR2 SNEGSKA (reference sequence). The CDR3 here is CSASTVLAGGKYNEQFF. CDR3 sequence (DNA): TGCAGTGCTAGTACTGTTCTAGCGGGAGGGAAATACAATGAGCAGTTCTTC.

This clonotype has at least ten counts. V and J are TRBV7-9 and TRBJ2-7, with 12 bases matching TRBD2. The germline V gene has CDR1 SEHNR and CDR2 FQNEAQ (reference sequence). The CDR3 runs to 19 residues. Germline trimming cut 4 bases from V and 0 bases from J; bases unmatched to any gene: 13. The CDR3 DNA sequence: TGTGCCAGCAGCTGGCACACGTCTAGCGGGAGGGCCGCCTCCTACGAGCAGTACTTC. This encodes CASSWHTSSGRAASYEQYF.

This clonotype was seen only a few times. The chain carries TRBV4-1 and TRBJ2-5; D ambiguous. V dropped 3 bases and J dropped 7 bases, with 12 bases sitting between them. The CDR3 is 13 amino acids. The germline CDR1 and CDR2 sequences are MGHRA and YSYEKL. The CDR3 bases are TGCGCCAGCAGCCAGCGGAGTACGGCGACCCAGTACTTC. This sequence encodes CASSQRSTATQYF.

This clonotype has a handful of counts. CDR3 coding DNA: TGTGCCAGCAGCCAAAAAAAACAGGCCCCCCTGGGGGCCAACGTCCTGACTTTC. Translation: CASSQKKQAPLGANVLTF. This rearrangement joins TRBV3-1 to TRBJ2-6; weak D call: TRBD1 (5 bases). This CDR3 has 18 residues. The germline V and J ends were trimmed by 2 bases and 4 bases, with 18 bases remaining between them. CDR1 and CDR2 from the germline V gene are LGHDT and YNNKEL (reference sequence).

This clonotype came up many times. The rearrangement links TRBV5-5 to TRBJ1-1, with 10 bases identical to TRBD1. Germline V gives CDR1 SGHKS, CDR2 YYEKEE (reference sequence). V gave up 4 bases and J gave up 0 bases; unmatched junction bases: 6. The CDR3 loop spans 16 amino acids. The CDR3 here is CASSLRDRGMNTEAFF. Written as DNA, the CDR3 is TGTGCCAGCAGCCTCCGGGACAGGGGCATGAACACTGAAGCTTTCTTT.

The table lists this clonotype with many counts. The V and J genes are TRBV7-8 and TRBJ2-3; 8 positions agree with TRBD2. Trimming took 5 bases from V and 2 from J; bases not matched to a gene: 3. The length of the CDR3 is 14 residues. Germline V CDR1 and CDR2: SGHVS, FQNEAQ. This CDR3 is CASSRTSITDTQYF. CDR3 coding DNA: TGTGCCAGCAGCCGGACTAGCATCACAGATACGCAGTATTTT.

This clonotype was counted ten times or more. The J gene is TRBJ2-6, the V gene TRBV6-1; 7 bases align to TRBD2. The CDR3 spans 15 residues. The V and J ends lost 5 bases and 4 bases, in that order; junction bases with no gene match: 5. From germline, CDR1 is MNHNS and CDR2 SASEGT. CDR3 region: CASSTGGSGANVLTF. The CDR3 bases are TGTGCCAGCAGTACCGGGGGGTCCGGGGCCAACGTCCTGACTTTC.

This clonotype was seen a few times. The chain couples TRBV9 to TRBJ2-7, with D perhaps matching TRBD2 (5 bases). V was shortened by 0 bases and J by 5 bases, with 12 bases between the two germline ends. The CDR3 sequence is 14 residues long. Germline V lookup: CDR1 SGDLS, CDR2 YYNGEE. The CDR3 DNA reads as TGTGCCAGCAGCGTAGACGAGGGTCTCCACGAGCAGTACTTC. Translated: CASSVDEGLHEQYF.